These 9 T cell receptor beta chains share one sample of origin, sequenced in a study of T-cell reconstitution after alpha-beta-depleted transplantation in children. Researchers prepared the TCRbeta library using unique molecular identifiers, the study reports. TCRdb itself ran the PCR reads through MiXCR, one entry per CDR3 protein. The sample comprises around 64,000 distinct CDR3 sequences, roughly a tenth of which are singletons, and roughly 13% rests with the top ten. This sample comprised PBMCs, obtained before TCRalphabeta/CD19-depleted stem cell transplant. The receptors derive from a boy younger than 18 with acute myeloid leukemia, due to receive a stem cell transplant.

This clonotype has a count of ten or more. This rearrangement joins TRBV6-4 to TRBJ2-1; no definite D call. Germline CDR1 reads MRHNA; CDR2 reads SNTAGT. Between the trimmed V and J ends, which lost 3 bases and 0 bases, there was a span of 9 bases. This CDR3 has 15 residues. CDR3 amino acids: CASSDSLDSYNEQFF. The DNA for the CDR3 is TGTGCCAGCAGTGATAGCCTCGACTCCTACAATGAGCAGTTCTTC.

This clonotype was recorded at least ten times. The J gene is TRBJ1-6, the V gene TRBV11-2; D gene unclear. The V end was cut by 5 bases, the J end by 6 bases, with 11 bases between. The germline V gene has CDR1 SGHAT and CDR2 FQNNGV. This CDR3 has 14 residues. The CDR3 sequence: CASSRRALNSPLHF. CDR3 nucleotides: TGTGCCAGCAGCCGCCGGGCCCTTAATTCACCCCTCCACTTT.

This clonotype was counted ten times or more. The chain uses TRBV3-1 and TRBJ2-5, with D possibly matching TRBD2 (6 bases). The CDR3 totals 21 residues. Deletions cut 0 bases from V and 4 bases from J, with 30 bases between. Germline V gives CDR1 LGHDT, CDR2 YNNKEL (reference sequence). CDR3 DNA sequence: TGTGCCAGCAGCCAAGAAGCCTCTAACCGGGACTCGCCCCGAAGGTCAGAGACCCAGTACTTC. Encoded protein: CASSQEASNRDSPRRSETQYF.

This chain uses TRBV21-1 with TRBJ1-1. TRBV21-1 is a recognized pseudogene. The CDR3 extends over 14 amino acids. The CDR3 coding sequence is TGTGCCAGCAGCAAGGAGGGAAAGAGGACTGAAGCTTTCTTT. This codes for CASSKEGKRTEAFF.

This clonotype was counted at least ten times. Compared with germline, one end of the junction differs, possibly owing to a read error. The V gene is TRBV7-7, the J gene TRBJ2-2, with D maybe TRBD2 (6 bases). This CDR3 region has 15 residues. CDR1 is SSHAT, CDR2 FNYEAQ, per germline (reference sequence). The CDR3 DNA sequence: TGTGCTAGCAGTCGGGACCGCCCGGGGGCCGGGGAGCTGTTTTTT. Translated, it gives CASSRDRPGAGELFF.

This clonotype was recorded many times. V is TRBV21-1 and J is TRBJ2-7; the table calls TRBD2, which could not be checked here. TRBV21-1 is labeled a pseudogene. The CDR3 covers 16 residues. The CDR3 DNA reads as TGTGCCAGCAGCAAACGACTAGCGGGGGAAATGTACGAGCAGTACGTC. As protein: CASSKRLAGEMYEQYV.

This clonotype was counted at least ten times. The V gene is TRBV27, the J gene TRBJ1-6, with 7 bases fitting TRBD1. With V trimmed by 3 bases and J by 5 bases, 4 bases remained unmatched. From germline, CDR1 is MNHEY and CDR2 SMNVEV (reference sequence). CDR3 size: 15 residues. The CDR3 nucleotides read TGTGCCAGCAGTTTTAGGGGGCGAGATAATTCACCCCTCCACTTT. Translation gives CASSFRGRDNSPLHF.

The chain uses TRBV6-1 and TRBJ2-2; D may be TRBD1 (8 bases). V was pared by 6 bases and J by 3 bases, with 20 bases between. The CDR3 loop spans 17 amino acids. Germline CDR1 and CDR2: MNHNS and SASEGT. CDR3 bases: TGTGCCAGCAGACTAACAGGGGGGGCAGCGGACACCGGGGAGCTGTTTTTT. The encoded protein is CASRLTGGAADTGELFF.

Turning to this clonotype: A much larger clone is a single base away; this may be a read error. The rearrangement links TRBV20-1 to TRBJ2-7; no clear D gene. The CDR3 spans 14 residues. CDR1 is DFQATT and CDR2 is SNEGSKA in the germline V gene (reference sequence). This CDR3 reads CCAPVAVLLSEQYF. The CDR3, as DNA: TGCTGTGCTCCTGTAGCAGTGCTCCTAAGCGAGCAGTACTTC.